The clone carrying this TCR beta chain was recorded many times. Its antigen is unidentified. The CDR3 has 15 residues. Germline V gene sequence: CDR1 LGHNT, CDR2 FRNRAP. Trimming left V 4 bases short and J 3 bases short, with 10 bases between. These data come from a study of breast tumors, draining lymph nodes, adjacent tissues. Study findings and constraints: The lymph node origin of tumor T cells was framed as consistent with a hypothesis, not demonstrated. Most tumor T cells seemingly derive from lymph node, then expand in tumor. Tumor TCR diversity was below lymph nodes but above nontumor tissue.

TCRdb reanalysed the multiplex PCR reads using MiXCR and keeps one entry per CDR3 protein. The sample has 150,000 to 200,000 distinct CDR3 sequences, approximately 33% seen once. The lymph nodes were axillary draining lymph nodes from breast cancer patients. The TCR comes from a female donor with breast cancer. Some clones in this sample may be carry-over from other donors' samples. The V call is TRBV12-5, the J call TRBJ2-6; no reliable D call. Source material: axillary lymph node tissue. DNA for the CDR3: TGTGCTAGTGGTTCCACCTCTTATGGGGCCAACGTCCTGACTTTC. Translated: CASGSTSYGANVLTF.